The clone carrying this T cell receptor beta chain came up once. The entry originates in a study of cytomegalovirus exposure and HLA in healthy donors. Libraries were prepared by immunoSEQ multiplex PCR; TCRdb keeps only in-frame clonotypes and omits some of them. Of 150,000 to 200,000 clones listed, roughly 83% are singletons. CDR1 is SGHNT and CDR2 is YYREEE in the germline V gene (reference sequence). V was shortened by 4 bases and J by 6 bases, with 16 bases between the two germline ends. The length of the CDR3 is 14 residues. The genes are TRBV5-4 and TRBJ1-2; D is possibly TRBD1 (6 bases). The specimen sequenced was PBMCs. This sequence was found in a man between 25 and 39 years old in good health and CMV-seropositive. CDR3 residues: CASSPGHRGHGYTF. As DNA, the CDR3 is TGTGCCAGCAGCCCGGGACACCGCGGGCATGGCTACACCTTC.